The clone carrying this T cell receptor (beta chain) was detected only a few times. Its antigen is currently unknown. The data belong to a study of beta chain features in type 1 diabetes. CD45RO/CCR7/CD25/CD127/CD95/CD27 sorting isolated CD4+ naive, central memory, regulatory and stem cell-like memory cells. Germline V gives CDR1 SGHTA, CDR2 FQGNSA. V lost 5 bases and J 0 bases, leaving 17 bases between the germline ends. CDR3 length: 16 amino acids. Study-wide findings and caveats: The influence of HLA type on TCRB rearrangement stayed undetermined. Equally in patients and controls, shorter templates might have been favored by PCR.

The study reverse transcribed the entire isolated RNA, so it sequenced expressed TCRB transcripts. An average of roughly 1 million reads was obtained from stem cell-like memory T cell samples. Produced via immunoSEQ multiplex PCR; TCRdb's table is partial and in-frame only. The sample includes 70,000 to 90,000 clones, 30% to 35% of them seen just once. The sequence was collected from a woman under 30 in good health. This sequence joins TRBV7-2 and TRBJ2-7; D is perhaps TRBD2 (6 bases). Sequenced input: stem cell memory CD4+ T cells from blood. The CDR3, as DNA: TGTGCCAGCAGCCCGATGGGGCGCGGGAACTCCTACGAGCAGTACTTC. Translated, it gives CASSPMGRGNSYEQYF. The full variable domain, rest sourced from reference TRBV7-2 and TRBJ2-7, is GAGVSQSPSNKVTEKGKDVELRCDPISGHTALYWYRQSLGQGLEFLIYFQGNSAPDKSGLPSDRFSAERTGGSVSTLTIQRTQQEDSAVYLCASSPMGRGNSYEQYFGPGTRLTVT.